This T cell receptor (beta chain) was identified in a study of blood T cell repertoires in COVID-19. The table came from immunoSEQ multiplex PCR; TCRdb's copy has only in-frame clones and leaves some out. The data contain about 170,000 clones, around four fifths of them singletons. Seattle cases were enrolled at active infection and followed longitudinally. V lost 0 bases, J lost 4 bases, and 9 bases lay in between. CDR1 is ENHRY, CDR2 SYGVKD, per germline. This CDR3 has 14 amino acids. The origin of this receptor is an elderly woman with COVID-19, enrolled during active disease. The chain links TRBV10-3 to TRBJ1-2; D ambiguous. Sequencing was carried out using peripheral blood. CDR3 nucleotide sequence: TGTGCCATCAGTGAGTCGACTGCCGCCTATGGCTACACCTTC. This codes for CAISESTAAYGYTF.